This T cell receptor beta chain was documented in a study of response to subunit inactivated influenza vaccine. From the RT-PCR reads, TCRdb called clonotypes with MiXCR, one entry per CDR3 protein. This table has roughly 620,000 distinct CDR3 sequences, 11% appearing once. Trimming cost V 0 bases and J 2 bases; bases outside gene matches: 7. This CDR3 is 18 amino acids long. Germline V gene lookup returns CDR1 MNHEY and CDR2 SVGAGI. The same sample was also used in a study of T cells expressing NK-cell markers. That source adds: Scientists made TCR beta cDNA using 5'RACE template switching with UMIs. The TCR beta repertoires originated in sorted CD3+CD56+NKG2C+, CD3+CD56+NKG2C- and CD3+CD56-NKG2C+ T cells. Expanded NKG2C+ T cell clones were not confirmed as HCMV-specific.

The sequence was obtained from a man aged 50 to 59 who received an inactivated influenza vaccine. The sequences come from PBMCs from blood, collected on the day of vaccination. The J gene is TRBJ2-5, the V gene TRBV6-5; 12 bases are shared with TRBD2. The CDR3 loop reads CASSYSGLAGGAQETQYF. The CDR3 DNA reads TGTGCCAGCAGTTACTCGGGGCTAGCGGGAGGGGCTCAAGAGACCCAGTACTTC.